Below, 31 T cell receptor beta chains from the same sample are listed, as sequenced in a study of control samples from healthy donors and cancer patients. The data were produced by immunoSEQ multiplex PCR, yet TCRdb's version contains in-frame clones alone and is incomplete. In the table there are approximately 120,000 clones, about 92% of which are singletons. Material for sequencing was PBMCs. The receptors here all came from a man older than 75 with head and neck cancer.

V gene TRBV11-2 combines with J gene TRBJ2-3; no definite D call. This CDR3 comprises 14 residues. Per the germline V gene, CDR1 is SGHAT and CDR2 is FQNNGV. Trimming removed 3 bases at V and 4 bases at J, with 11 bases between. This CDR3 reads CASSLKVRADTQYF. CDR3 bases: TGTGCCAGCAGCTTGAAGGTACGGGCAGATACGCAGTATTTT. The full variable domain, completed using reference TRBV11-2 and TRBJ2-3, is EAGVAQSPRYKIIEKRQSVAFWCNPISGHATLYWYQQILGQGPKLLIQFQNNGVVDDSQLPKDRFSAERLKGVDSTLKIQPAKLEDSAVYLCASSLKVRADTQYFGPGTRLTVL.

This chain uses TRBV4-3 with TRBJ2-7; D is perhaps TRBD2 (5 bases). Germline V gives CDR1 LGHNA, CDR2 YSLEER. Between the trimmed V and J ends, which lost 3 bases and 2 bases, there was a span of 17 bases. This CDR3 spans 16 amino acids. The DNA for the CDR3 is TGCGCCAGCAGCCACTCGGCCACTAGAAATCCCTACGAGCAGTACTTC. Protein: CASSHSATRNPYEQYF.

The chain combines TRBV2 with TRBJ2-1, with D possibly TRBD2 on 5 matching bases. The CDR3 covers 16 residues. Trimming shortened V by 1 base and J by 1 base, and 11 bases separated the two germline ends. Per the germline V gene, CDR1 is SNHLY and CDR2 is FYNNEI. The CDR3: CASSEVGRESYNEQFF. The CDR3 DNA reads as TGTGCCAGCAGTGAAGTTGGCCGGGAATCCTACAATGAGCAGTTCTTC.

The chain carries TRBV3-1 (or the pseudogene TRBV3-2) and TRBJ1-4, with TRBD1 as a possible D gene (5 bases). The V gene lost 4 bases and the J gene lost 8 bases, with 8 bases spanning the gap. The CDR3 runs to 12 residues. Germline loops: CDR1 LGHDT, CDR2 YNNKEL (reference sequence). The CDR3: CASSPEGEKLFF. DNA of the CDR3: TGTGCCAGCAGCCCTGAGGGGGAAAAACTGTTTTTT.

This clone was found once. The genes are TRBV4-1 and TRBJ1-2; perhaps TRBD1 as D (5 bases). V lost 4 bases to trimming and J lost 3 bases, with 18 bases between them. CDR1 is MGHRA and CDR2 is YSYEKL in the germline V gene. This CDR3 contains 16 residues. In nucleotides, the CDR3 is TGCGCCAGCAGCCCTTCGTCGGCCAGGGACGACTATGGCTACACCTTC. Encoded protein: CASSPSSARDDYGYTF.

The chain carries TRBV5-4 and TRBJ1-1; D possibly corresponds to TRBD1 (6 bases). The V gene lost 4 bases and the J gene lost 5 bases, with 12 bases spanning the gap. Per germline, CDR1 SGHNT and CDR2 YYREEE (reference sequence). There are 13 residues in the CDR3. The CDR3: CASSKGGGTEAFF. CDR3 sequence (DNA): TGTGCCAGCAGCAAGGGAGGGGGGACTGAAGCTTTCTTT.

The rearrangement joins TRBV7-8 to TRBJ2-5; 11 nucleotides match TRBD2. Germline lookup yields CDR1 SGHVS and CDR2 FQNEAQ. The CDR3 totals 16 residues. J gave up 5 bases and V 3 bases, and 8 bases lay outside the gene matches. CDR3 sequence (DNA): TGTGCCAGCAGCTTGGAGGTAGCGGGAGGGCAGGAGACCCAGTACTTC. Its translation: CASSLEVAGGQETQYF. Full variable domain (outside the CDR3, taken from reference TRBV7-8 and TRBJ2-5): GAGVSQSPRYKVAKRGQDVALRCDPISGHVSLFWYQQALGQGPEFLTYFQNEAQLDKSGLPSDRFFAERPEGSVSTLKIQRTQQEDSAVYLCASSLEVAGGQETQYFGPGTRLLVL.

CDR3 residues: CASSLLNSLGAGELFF. Here the CDR3 DNA reads TGTGCCAGCAGCTTATTAAATAGCCTTGGCGCCGGGGAGCTGTTTTTT. The chain is built from TRBV7-9 and TRBJ2-2; D remains ambiguous. The germline V gene has CDR1 SEHNR and CDR2 FQNEAQ (reference sequence). V lost 2 bases and J lost 6, with 16 bases in between. CDR3 size: 16 residues.

The V and J genes are TRBV5-4 and TRBJ2-1, with 10 bases aligning to TRBD1. V shed 0 bases and J 2 bases; nucleotides not matched to a gene: 5. Per the germline V gene, CDR1 is SGHNT and CDR2 is YYREEE (reference sequence). The CDR3 is 17 amino acids. CDR3 coding DNA: TGTGCCAGCAGCTTGGGGGACAGGGGTTATACCTACAATGAGCAGTTCTTC. It encodes CASSLGDRGYTYNEQFF.

This rearrangement joins TRBV19 to TRBJ1-3; D is unresolved. This CDR3 is 13 amino acids long. Trimming removed 6 bases from V and 4 bases from J, with 10 bases in between. The germline V gene encodes CDR1 LNHDA and CDR2 SQIVND (reference sequence). CDR3: CASSPRGGNTIYF. The CDR3 DNA is TGTGCCAGTAGCCCTAGAGGGGGAAACACCATATATTTT. Together with reference TRBV19 and TRBJ1-3, the CDR3 gives the full variable domain: DGGITQSPKYLFRKEGQNVTLSCEQNLNHDAMYWYRQDPGQGLRLIYYSQIVNDFQKGDIAEGYSVSREKKESFPLTVTSAQKNPTAFYLCASSPRGGNTIYFGEGSWLTVV.

The chain recombines TRBV5-5 with TRBJ2-7; D is undetermined. Trimming cost V 0 bases and J 2 bases, with 9 bases left between them. The germline V gene has CDR1 SGHKS and CDR2 YYEKEE (reference sequence). This CDR3 is built from 14 residues. CDR3 coding DNA: TGTGCCAGCAGCTTGGTTCACGAGACCTACGAGCAGTACTTC. Translation: CASSLVHETYEQYF. The whole variable domain, remainder taken from reference TRBV5-5 and TRBJ2-7, is DAGVTQSPTHLIKTRGQQVTLRCSPISGHKSVSWYQQVLGQGPQFIFQYYEKEERGRGNFPDRFSARQFPNYSSELNVNALLLGDSALYLCASSLVHETYEQYFGPGTRLTVT.

The V call is TRBV19, the J call TRBJ1-4; D uncertain. From germline, CDR1 is LNHDA and CDR2 SQIVND (reference sequence). V was pared by 11 bases and J by 0 bases, with 16 bases between. The CDR3 runs 15 residues. CDR3 nucleotides: TGTGCCTCCGAGGGAGGATTTGCAACTAATGAAAAACTGTTTTTT. It translates to CASEGGFATNEKLFF.

The chain joins TRBV5-8 to TRBJ2-5, with TRBD2 matching over 7 bases. Trimming cost V 0 bases and J 2 bases; bases outside gene matches: 7. The CDR3 length is 16 residues. Germline V gives CDR1 SGHTS, CDR2 YDEGEE. CDR3 coding DNA: TGTGCCAGCAGCTTGGGGGCGCGGGGGTCGCAAGAGACCCAGTACTTC. Encoded protein: CASSLGARGSQETQYF.

V and J are TRBV9 and TRBJ2-3; maybe TRBD1 (6 bases). CDR3 length: 16 amino acids. Germline CDR1 and CDR2: SGDLS and YYNGEE. V was cut by 4 bases and J by 0 bases, with 15 bases left in between. CDR3 protein: CASSQDGTFSTDTQYF. CDR3 sequence (DNA): TGTGCCAGCAGCCAAGACGGGACATTTAGCACAGATACGCAGTATTTT.

This chain connects TRBV30 to TRBJ1-4, with a possible D match to TRBD1 (6 bases). CDR3 length equals 14 residues. Germline assignment: CDR1 GTSNPN and CDR2 SVGIG (reference sequence). V was shortened by 6 bases and J by 0 bases, with 11 bases between the two germline ends. The CDR3 bases are TGTGCCTGTGTCAGGGGATCAACTAATGAAAAACTGTTTTTT. Translated: CACVRGSTNEKLFF.

This sequence joins TRBV12-3 or TRBV12-4 and TRBJ1-1, with TRBD1 matching over 8 bases. The CDR3 runs to 11 residues. V was clipped by 5 bases and J by 10 bases; unmatched bases: 3. The CDR3 region has the DNA TGTGCCAGCAGTCAGGGGGCGGGAGCTTTCTTT. Protein product: CASSQGAGAFF.

The V call is TRBV7-8, the J call TRBJ1-1, with D possibly matching TRBD1 (5 bases). Germline V gene lookup returns CDR1 SGHVS and CDR2 FQNEAQ. This CDR3 has 17 residues. The ends were cut back, 0 bases at V and 5 bases at J, with 19 bases in the middle. The CDR3 DNA sequence: TGTGCCAGCAGCTTAGCGGTAACGGCAACAGGTTTGACTGAAGCTTTCTTT. Its translation: CASSLAVTATGLTEAFF.

V is TRBV7-2 and J is TRBJ2-2, with D tentatively TRBD1 or TRBD2 (5 bases each). The CDR3 has 14 amino acids. Germline V gives CDR1 SGHTA, CDR2 FQGNSA. V lost 5 bases to trimming and J lost 8 bases, with 15 bases between them. The CDR3 nucleotides are TGTGCCAGCAGCCCAGCCAGGGAGTCTGGGGAGCTGTTTTTT. Translation: CASSPARESGELFF.

The chain has TRBV3-1 (or the pseudogene TRBV3-2) and TRBJ2-1; the D gene is possibly TRBD2 (6 bases). Germline assignment: CDR1 LGHDT and CDR2 YNNKEL (reference sequence). The germline V and J ends were trimmed by 2 bases and 8 bases, with 31 bases remaining between them. There are 20 residues in the CDR3. The CDR3 region has the DNA TGTGCCAGCAGCCAATTGGGGTACGGAGGGGAAGGGTTAGTTGGGGATGAGCAGTTCTTC. Translated, it gives CASSQLGYGGEGLVGDEQFF.

V gene TRBV18 combines with J gene TRBJ1-3, with TRBD1 as a possible D gene (6 bases). The V gene's germline CDR1 is KGHSH and CDR2 LQKENI. Trimming cost V 4 bases and J 1 base, with 14 bases left between them. This CDR3 spans 16 amino acids. As DNA, the CDR3 is TGTGCCAGCTCACTAAAGGACACAGGGTCTGGAAACACCATATATTTT. This gives the protein CASSLKDTGSGNTIYF.

The V gene is TRBV7-2, the J gene TRBJ1-1; D not resolved. Trimming shortened V by 6 bases and J by 4 bases, and 12 bases separated the two germline ends. CDR1 is SGHTA and CDR2 is FQGNSA in the germline V gene. The CDR3 spans 13 residues. CDR3 nucleotide sequence: TGTGCCAGCAGGAGGATAGGGCCCACTGAAGCTTTCTTT. Its translation: CASRRIGPTEAFF.

J is TRBJ2-2 and V is TRBV24-1; no clear D gene. Between the trimmed V and J ends, which lost 10 bases and 4 bases, there was a span of 12 bases. CDR1 is KGHDR, CDR2 SFDVKD, per germline. CDR3 length: 13 amino acids. CDR3 in amino acids: CATRAPSTGELFF. CDR3 bases: TGTGCCACTCGGGCGCCGAGCACCGGGGAGCTGTTTTTT.

CDR3 region: CASSAARVPNTGELFF. The CDR3 DNA follows: TGTGCCAGCAGTGCCGCCCGGGTTCCGAACACCGGGGAGCTGTTTTTT. This rearrangement joins TRBV6-6 to TRBJ2-2, with unresolved D. With 5 bases removed from V and 0 bases from J, the gap between germline ends came to 13 bases. The CDR3 contains 16 residues. CDR1 is MNHNY, CDR2 SVGAGI, per germline (reference sequence).

This chain uses TRBV15 with TRBJ2-1, with 9 bases aligning to TRBD2. CDR3 length: 15 amino acids. CDR1 LNHNV and CDR2 YYDKDF come from the germline V gene (reference sequence). The ends lost 1 base at V and 8 bases at J; junction bases unmatched: 6. CDR3 DNA: TGTGCCACCAGCAGAGCAGCTAGCGGGATGGATGAGCAGTTCTTC. Protein product: CATSRAASGMDEQFF.

The gene calls are TRBV5-1 and TRBJ2-3, with 9 bases that match TRBD1. V was clipped by 0 bases and J by 7 bases; unmatched bases: 9. In germline, CDR1 is SGHRS, CDR2 YFSETQ. The CDR3 runs 16 residues. The CDR3 region has the DNA TGCGCCAGCAGCTTGGGACCGGGACAGGGTGATAATACGCAGTATTTT. It yields the protein CASSLGPGQGDNTQYF.

This clone was observed a single time. The rearrangement links TRBV5-1 to TRBJ1-5, with no clear D. CDR3 size: 15 residues. Germline CDR1 is SGHRS and CDR2 is YFSETQ. The V gene lost 4 bases and the J gene lost 2 bases, with 13 bases spanning the gap. The CDR3 region is CASSHGRSGNQPQHF. The DNA of the CDR3 is TGCGCCAGCAGCCATGGGAGGTCTGGCAATCAGCCCCAGCATTTT.

CDR3 protein: CASSRGTGTGELFF. In nucleotides, the CDR3 is TGTGCCAGCAGCCGCGGGACAGGTACCGGGGAGCTGTTTTTT. The chain couples TRBV14 to TRBJ2-2, with 8 positions matching TRBD1. Losses at the gene ends were 4 bases for V and 5 bases for J; bases not matched to a gene: 3. The length of the CDR3 is 14 residues. The V gene's germline CDR1 is SGHDN and CDR2 FVKESK. The full variable domain, completed using reference TRBV14 and TRBJ2-2, is EAGVTQFPSHSVIEKGQTVTLRCDPISGHDNLYWYRRVMGKEIKFLLHFVKESKQDESGMPNNRFLAERTGGTYSTLKVQPAELEDSGVYFCASSRGTGTGELFFGEGSRLTVL.

This chain uses TRBV5-1 with TRBJ2-1, with D uncertain. V lost 6 bases and J 15 bases, leaving 16 bases between the germline ends. The germline V gene encodes CDR1 SGHRS and CDR2 YFSETQ. This CDR3 has 11 residues. CDR3 nucleotides: TGCGCCAGCAAGAGTGGCGTAGTGCCGTTCTTC. It is translated as CASKSGVVPFF.

The rearrangement uses TRBV27 and TRBJ2-1, with no clear D. The CDR3 has 14 residues. Germline loops: CDR1 MNHEY, CDR2 SMNVEV (reference sequence). Trimming took 8 bases from V and 0 from J, leaving 11 bases between them. CDR3 region: CASGFLSSYNEQFF. The CDR3 DNA reads as TGTGCCAGCGGATTCTTGAGCTCCTACAATGAGCAGTTCTTC.

This chain connects TRBV11-2 to TRBJ1-6; 7 nucleotides line up with TRBD1. V gave up 1 base and J gave up 7 bases; unmatched junction bases: 4. The CDR3 has 15 amino acids. Germline V CDR1 and CDR2: SGHAT, FQNNGV. The CDR3 DNA reads as TGTGCCAGCAGCTTAGTGGGCAGGGGGAATTCACCCCTCCACTTT. Its translation: CASSLVGRGNSPLHF.

CDR3 sequence: CASSDYLNSPLHF. In DNA, the CDR3 is TGTGCCAGCAGCGATTACCTCAATTCACCCCTCCACTTT. V gene TRBV9 combines with J gene TRBJ1-6; D gene ambiguous. The ends were cut back, 3 bases at V and 7 bases at J, with 8 bases in the middle. The CDR3 has 13 amino acids. Germline V gene lookup returns CDR1 SGDLS and CDR2 YYNGEE.